This TCR beta chain comes out of a study of PD-L1 blockade in urothelial cancer. Study overall: Researchers found blood samples held a median of approximately 150,000 T cells.

This clone came up once. The CDR3 is 15 residues long. Trimming removed 0 bases from V and 6 bases from J, with 13 bases in between. Germline V gives CDR1 SGDLS, CDR2 YYNGEE. Noted time point: pretreatment peripheral blood. Locally advanced or metastatic urothelial carcinoma affected the patients. The protocol was immunoSEQ multiplex PCR, while the TCRdb copy is restricted to in-frame clones and leaves out a portion. The sample has approximately 45,000 clones; more than 75% are singletons. The starting material was PBMCs, obtained around atezolizumab (anti-PD-L1) treatment. This TCR was sampled from a man aged 45 to 65 with urothelial cancer. V and J are TRBV9 and TRBJ1-5; D might be TRBD1 (5 bases). In DNA form, the CDR3 reads TGTGCCAGCAGCGTAGAGGGGCAAGCCTTTCAGCCCCAGCATTTT. Its translation: CASSVEGQAFQPQHF.